This T cell receptor beta chain was sequenced for a study of siplizumab effects on memory and regulatory T cells. Remarks on this clone: The antigen is unknown.

Study observations and caveats: Alloreactive sequences tracing back to unstimulated CD4+ memory cells fell significantly with siplizumab. Naive T cell populations appeared to exhibit greater diversity than memory cells and appeared to be major alloresponse contributors. Reactions containing siplizumab showed mappable alloreactive CD4+ clones averaging 68.8% Treg-derived, versus under 30% in controls.

CDR3 length equals 15 residues. V trimming: 4 bases; J trimming: 5 bases; junction bases outside the gene matches: 9. Germline values: CDR1 SGHRS, CDR2 YFSETQ. Assays covered roughly 90,000 TCR templates per sample. Repertoires were generated with immunoSEQ multiplex PCR, while TCRdb's copy carries only in-frame clones and drops some. Here the sample spans 95,000 to 100,000 clones, around nine tenths being singletons. Sequencing input: non-Treg CD4+ T cells sorted from blood. The genes are TRBV5-1 and TRBJ2-3; 8 positions agree with TRBD2. The receptor comes from a human donor in good health. The CDR3, as DNA: TGCGCCAGCAGCACCGTCGCGGGAGGTCGAGATACGCAGTATTTT. This gives the protein CASSTVAGGRDTQYF. Filled out from reference TRBV5-1 and TRBJ2-3, the complete variable domain reads KAGVTQTPRYLIKTRGQQVTLSCSPISGHRSVSWYQQTPGQGLQFLFEYFSETQRNKGNFPGRFSGRQFSNSRSEMNVSTLELGDSALYLCASSTVAGGRDTQYFGPGTRLTVL.